What follows are 3 T cell receptor beta chains derived from one specimen sequenced in a study of low-dose radiotherapy and immunotherapy resistance in tumors. First-strand cDNA used TRAV- and TRBV-specific primers, covering alpha and beta chains. Amplification, which lasted around 21 PCR cycles, used a constant-region primer and V-primer adapter to amplify TCRs. TCRdb re-derived calls from the reads in MiXCR, one entry per CDR3 protein. The sample has 85,000 to 100,000 distinct CDR3 sequences; more than 7.5% are singletons. The time point was: before trial treatment. Source: PBMCs, taken before treatment. These receptors were taken from a male donor with prostate cancer.

This clonotype has at least ten counts. The chain is built from TRBV20-1 and TRBJ1-3; no clear D gene. V shed 2 bases and J shed 0 bases, with 8 bases lying between them. The CDR3 length is 14 residues. The germline CDR1 and CDR2 sequences are DFQATT and SNEGSKA (reference sequence). The CDR3 sequence: CSARRDNSGNTIYF. The CDR3 coding sequence is TGCAGTGCTAGACGAGACAACTCTGGAAACACCATATATTTT.

The table lists this clonotype with many counts. This rearrangement joins TRBV18 to TRBJ2-2; tentative D call: TRBD1 (6 bases). The CDR3 sequence is 14 residues long. Trimming stripped 3 bases from V and 2 bases from J, with 7 bases between. The germline V gene has CDR1 KGHSH and CDR2 LQKENI. CDR3 in DNA: TGTGCCAGCTCACCGGACAGTAACACCGGGGAGCTGTTTTTT. Translating it yields CASSPDSNTGELFF.

In this sample, this clonotype turned up many times. The chain combines TRBV9 with TRBJ2-1; no definite D call. The CDR3 is made up of 15 amino acids. Germline assignment: CDR1 SGDLS and CDR2 YYNGEE. V gave up 4 bases and J gave up 2 bases, with 13 bases separating them. CDR3 bases: TGTGCCAGCAGCTCGACTTCAGGTACCTACAATGAGCAGTTCTTC. This gives the protein CASSSTSGTYNEQFF.